These 9 T cell receptor beta chains were all obtained from the same sample, sequenced in a study of shared clonotypes between healthy human individuals. Method: immunoSEQ multiplex PCR; TCRdb's copy keeps in-frame clones and lacks some. Among 630,000 or so clones listed, 95% to 98% were seen once. CD45RO-negative, CCR7-positively selected cells formed the naive CD8 fraction, excluding terminally differentiated effector memory CD45RA+ cells. The sample consisted of naive CD8+ T cells sorted from blood. These receptors came from a man aged 25 to 40 in good health.

The table lists this clone with a count of one. This chain uses TRBV27 with TRBJ2-1; D gene ambiguous. Germline V gene sequence: CDR1 MNHEY, CDR2 SMNVEV (reference sequence). V was clipped by 6 bases and J by 3 bases, with 12 bases between them. The CDR3 spans 14 residues. The CDR3 DNA sequence: TGTGCCAGCAGAGCCCCGGACGGCTACAATGAGCAGTTCTTC. Encoded protein: CASRAPDGYNEQFF.

The chain employs TRBV13 and TRBJ1-5; 7 nucleotides match TRBD1. The germline V gene has CDR1 PRHDT and CDR2 FYEKMQ (reference sequence). The V segment lost 2 bases and the J segment 6 bases; nucleotides outside the gene matches: 13. CDR3 size: 17 residues. This CDR3 is CASSLREKGAQVQPQHF. The CDR3 DNA follows: TGTGCCAGCAGCTTACGTGAAAAGGGGGCGCAAGTTCAGCCCCAGCATTTT.

V and J are TRBV27 and TRBJ2-3; no clear D gene. The germline V gene encodes CDR1 MNHEY and CDR2 SMNVEV (reference sequence). V was cut by 6 bases and J by 6 bases, with 16 bases left in between. The CDR3 has 14 amino acids. CDR3 in amino acids: CASSKPANPDTQYF. As DNA, the CDR3 is TGTGCCAGCAGCAAACCCGCGAACCCGGATACGCAGTATTTT.

The count of this clone is one. The chain employs TRBV10-3 and TRBJ2-1, with 7 bases lining up with TRBD2. CDR3 length: 17 residues. J gave up 10 bases and V 4 bases, and 19 bases lay outside the gene matches. Per the germline V gene, CDR1 is ENHRY and CDR2 is SYGVKD. DNA of the CDR3: TGTGCCATCAGTGTATTCTTATTGGCTAGCGGTCAGGGCGAGCAGTTCTTC. It yields the protein CAISVFLLASGQGEQFF.

This clone was detected only once. This chain links TRBV5-1 with TRBJ2-7; 8 bases are shared with TRBD1. This CDR3 is 16 amino acids long. Germline V gene sequence: CDR1 SGHRS, CDR2 YFSETQ. V shed 6 bases, J shed 3 bases, and the junction held 14 bases outside the gene matches. CDR3 sequence (DNA): TGCGCCAGCACTCTCGGGACAGGAACGGGATACTACGAGCAGTACTTC. It specifies CASTLGTGTGYYEQYF.

This chain's CDR3 is CATSSTRSSQPQHF. As DNA, the CDR3 is TGTGCCACCAGCTCCACAAGATCCAGTCAGCCCCAGCATTTT. V is TRBV15 and J is TRBJ1-5; D ambiguous. CDR3 length: 14 residues. In germline, CDR1 is LNHNV, CDR2 YYDKDF (reference sequence). With 5 bases removed from V and 6 bases from J, the gap between germline ends came to 14 bases. Combining the CDR3 with reference TRBV15 and TRBJ1-5 gives the whole variable domain DAMVIQNPRYQVTQFGKPVTLSCSQTLNHNVMYWYQQKSSQAPKLLFHYYDKDFNNEADTPDNFQSRRPNTSFCFLDIRSPGLGDTAMYLCATSSTRSSQPQHFGDGTRLSIL.

The chain links TRBV5-4 to TRBJ1-2; tentatively, D is TRBD1 (6 bases). Germline CDR1 SGHNT, CDR2 YYREEE (reference sequence). The ends were cut back, 5 bases at V and 6 bases at J, with 20 bases in the middle. The CDR3 spans 15 residues. As DNA, the CDR3 is TGTGCCAGCAGGGTAACCGGACAGTGGAGGGATGGCTACACCTTC. Amino acids: CASRVTGQWRDGYTF.

The chain joins TRBV11-2 to TRBJ2-2; D is ambiguous. CDR3 length: 16 residues. V lost 2 bases and J 2 bases, leaving 12 bases between the germline ends. Germline V gene sequence: CDR1 SGHAT, CDR2 FQNNGV. The CDR3 reads CASSLLQVTNTGELFF. As DNA, the CDR3 is TGTGCCAGCAGCTTATTGCAGGTTACCAACACCGGGGAGCTGTTTTTT.

This sequence joins TRBV30 and TRBJ2-3; TRBD2 matches 12 bases. Germline trimming cut 0 bases from V and 1 base from J; bases unmatched to any gene: 20. The CDR3 is 22 amino acids. CDR1 is GTSNPN, CDR2 SVGIG, per germline (reference sequence). CDR3 sequence reads: CAWSVRPASGRAYWVGTDTQYF. CDR3 nucleotide sequence: TGTGCCTGGAGTGTACGCCCTGCTAGCGGGAGGGCCTACTGGGTAGGCACAGATACGCAGTATTTT.